These 32 T cell receptor beta chains were sequenced from one sample in a study of cytomegalovirus exposure and HLA in healthy donors. The primer mix had 60 Vbeta and 13 Jbeta primers. The assay was immunoSEQ multiplex PCR, and TCRdb's table has in-frame clones only and misses some. Among 150,000 to 200,000 clones listed, roughly four fifths were seen once. Sequences were obtained from PBMCs. These receptors all stem from a woman under 30 in good health and CMV-seropositive.

The rearrangement uses TRBV19 and TRBJ2-7, with a possible D match to TRBD2 (6 bases). This CDR3 contains 13 residues. CDR1 is LNHDA and CDR2 is SQIVND in the germline V gene (reference sequence). V lost 9 bases to trimming and J lost 6 bases, with 18 bases between them. CDR3 amino acids: CARLQRVRGEQYF. Written as DNA, the CDR3 is TGTGCCAGGCTCCAGCGGGTACGCGGCGAGCAGTACTTC.

V usage is TRBV10-3 and J usage is TRBJ2-7; 8 positions match TRBD2. Trimming cost V 2 bases and J 0 bases; bases outside gene matches: 0. From germline, CDR1 is ENHRY and CDR2 SYGVKD. The CDR3 sequence is 14 residues long. The CDR3 coding sequence is TGTGCCATCAGTGAGGGGACTAGCTCCTACGAGCAGTACTTC. This encodes CAISEGTSSYEQYF.

The chain couples TRBV6-5 to TRBJ2-5; D gene ambiguous. Trimming shortened V by 2 bases and J by 8 bases, and 15 bases separated the two germline ends. CDR3 length equals 14 residues. In germline, CDR1 is MNHEY, CDR2 SVGAGI. CDR3 protein: CASSYAASQVTQYF. CDR3 nucleotide sequence: TGTGCCAGCAGTTACGCGGCATCTCAAGTAACCCAGTACTTC.

This clone appeared a single time. The chain recombines TRBV28 with TRBJ1-2, with 10 bases matching TRBD1. Germline V gene sequence: CDR1 MDHEN, CDR2 SYDVKM. This CDR3 comprises 14 residues. V lost 8 bases to trimming and J lost 5 bases; unmatched junction nucleotides: 8. The CDR3 spells CASSGTGAVYGYTF. The CDR3 nucleotides are TGTGCCAGCTCCGGGACAGGGGCTGTGTATGGCTACACCTTC.

This rearrangement joins TRBV6-6 to TRBJ1-1; no definite D call. The CDR3 spans 13 residues. Germline CDR1 reads MNHNY; CDR2 reads SVGAGI (reference sequence). V lost 0 bases and J lost 6, with 8 bases in between. This chain's CDR3 is CASSYSILAEAFF. DNA for the CDR3: TGTGCCAGCAGTTACTCGATACTGGCTGAAGCTTTCTTT.

V and J are TRBV4-2 and TRBJ2-7; perhaps TRBD2 as D (5 bases). Germline V gene sequence: CDR1 LGHNA, CDR2 YNFKEQ. V was shortened by 2 bases and J by 5 bases, with 13 bases between the two germline ends. This CDR3 region has 14 residues. For the CDR3, the DNA is TGTGCCAGCAGCCAACCCCGGGCGGAGGACGAGCAGTACTTC. Translated, it gives CASSQPRAEDEQYF.

The count of this clone is one. The chain uses TRBV7-9 and TRBJ2-7; D remains unclear. This CDR3 has 13 amino acids. V was clipped by 2 bases and J by 5 bases, with 10 bases between them. Per germline, CDR1 SEHNR and CDR2 FQNEAQ (reference sequence). The CDR3 DNA reads TGTGCCAGCAGCTTACCTACTCGGGACGAGCAGTACTTC. Translation: CASSLPTRDEQYF.

The CDR3 DNA reads TGTGCCAGCAGTATTCCGGGGATTCCGGGGGAGACCCAGTACTTC. This codes for CASSIPGIPGETQYF. This chain uses TRBV7-2 with TRBJ2-5, with D perhaps matching TRBD2 (5 bases). Per the germline V gene, CDR1 is SGHTA and CDR2 is FQGNSA. The V end was cut by 6 bases, the J end by 5 bases, with 19 bases between. There are 15 residues in the CDR3.

This clone was picked up a small number of times. The CDR3 region is CASSRAVVGDNSYEQYF. CDR3 nucleotides: TGTGCCAGTAGTAGAGCGGTGGTCGGGGACAATTCCTACGAGCAGTACTTC. The chain employs TRBV19 and TRBJ2-7; perhaps TRBD1 as D (6 bases). CDR1 is LNHDA and CDR2 is SQIVND in the germline V gene (reference sequence). CDR3 length equals 17 residues. Trimming removed 4 bases at V and 1 base at J, with 20 bases between.

This chain joins TRBV4-3 and TRBJ2-7; 8 bases align to TRBD1. In germline, CDR1 is LGHNA, CDR2 YSLEER. There are 17 residues in the CDR3. V was pared by 2 bases and J by 1 base, with 10 bases of the junction left unmatched. The CDR3: CASSQNIGTGNSYEQYF. The CDR3 region has the DNA TGCGCCAGCAGCCAAAATATCGGGACAGGTAATTCCTACGAGCAGTACTTC.

This clone was seen more than once but under ten times. This sequence joins TRBV7-2 and TRBJ1-3; no reliable D call. V dropped 3 bases and J dropped 0 bases, with 12 bases sitting between them. Germline V gene data show CDR1 as SGHTA and CDR2 as FQGNSA. This CDR3 has 16 amino acids. For the CDR3, the DNA is TGTGCCAGCAGCTTCCAACCCGGGTACTCTGGAAACACCATATATTTT. As protein: CASSFQPGYSGNTIYF.

This clone has just a few counts. The DNA for the CDR3 is TGTGCCAGCAGCCAAGGGCCCGGGAATCCCTATGGCTACACCTTC. Translating it yields CASSQGPGNPYGYTF. The rearrangement uses TRBV4-2 and TRBJ1-2; unclear D gene. Germline V gene lookup returns CDR1 LGHNA and CDR2 YNFKEQ. V was pared by 1 base and J by 4 bases, with 13 bases between. This CDR3 comprises 15 residues.

This clone turned up a few times. The V and J genes are TRBV6-1 and TRBJ1-2, with 7 bases matching TRBD1. V was clipped by 2 bases and J by 8 bases; unmatched bases: 8. Germline loops: CDR1 MNHNS, CDR2 SASEGT. This CDR3 comprises 14 residues. CDR3 DNA: TGTGCCAGCAGTGAAAATGACAGGGTAGACGGCTACACCTTC. Amino acid sequence: CASSENDRVDGYTF.

The chain recombines TRBV15 with TRBJ1-4; D perhaps matches TRBD1 (5 bases). This CDR3 has 15 residues. V lost 6 bases and J 8 bases, leaving 19 bases between the germline ends. Germline V lookup: CDR1 LNHNV, CDR2 YYDKDF (reference sequence). The CDR3 region has the DNA TGTGCCACCAGTAAGAGGCGGGGGATCGAAGAAAAACTGTTTTTT. It is translated as CATSKRRGIEEKLFF. Combining the CDR3 with reference TRBV15 and TRBJ1-4 gives the whole variable domain DAMVIQNPRYQVTQFGKPVTLSCSQTLNHNVMYWYQQKSSQAPKLLFHYYDKDFNNEADTPDNFQSRRPNTSFCFLDIRSPGLGDTAMYLCATSKRRGIEEKLFFGSGTQLSVL.

The rearrangement links TRBV5-5 to TRBJ1-2; D is possibly TRBD1 (6 bases). V lost 4 bases to trimming and J lost 7 bases, with 17 bases between them. Germline lookup yields CDR1 SGHKS and CDR2 YYEKEE (reference sequence). This CDR3 has 14 residues. This chain's CDR3 is CASSTEGGGGGYTF. The CDR3 DNA sequence: TGTGCCAGCAGCACGGAAGGGGGGGGCGGTGGCTACACCTTC.

The V gene is TRBV19, the J gene TRBJ1-5; D is unresolved. V was pared by 5 bases and J by 4 bases, with 9 bases between. This CDR3 has 13 amino acids. CDR1 is LNHDA and CDR2 is SQIVND in the germline V gene (reference sequence). In DNA form, the CDR3 reads TGTGCCAGTAGTTCCGACACTAATCAGCCCCAGCATTTT. It yields the protein CASSSDTNQPQHF.

The chain uses TRBV5-1 and TRBJ1-1; D is possibly TRBD1 (5 bases). Germline values: CDR1 SGHRS, CDR2 YFSETQ. Trimming removed 4 bases at V and 11 bases at J, with 21 bases between. The CDR3 length is 14 residues. CDR3 protein: CASSRDPWASGAFF. For the CDR3, the DNA is TGCGCCAGCAGCCGCGACCCCTGGGCTTCAGGGGCTTTCTTT.

This sequence joins TRBV4-1 and TRBJ1-4; D possibly corresponds to TRBD1 (6 bases). The CDR3 has 16 amino acids. Germline CDR1 and CDR2: MGHRA and YSYEKL. V was shortened by 4 bases and J by 6 bases, with 18 bases between the two germline ends. As DNA, the CDR3 is TGCGCCAGCAGCCGCTATTCGGGGGGCGATTATGAAAAACTGTTTTTT. It yields the protein CASSRYSGGDYEKLFF.

This chain connects TRBV6-5 to TRBJ1-3; 8 bases match TRBD1. The CDR3 length is 15 residues. The V and J ends lost 5 bases and 0 bases, in that order; junction bases with no gene match: 3. The germline V gene encodes CDR1 MNHEY and CDR2 SVGAGI. The CDR3 region has the DNA TGTGCCAGCAGTCGACAGGGGACCTCTGGAAACACCATATATTTT. It codes for CASSRQGTSGNTIYF.

This clone was picked up a small number of times. The V gene is TRBV4-3, the J gene TRBJ1-6; perhaps TRBD1 as D (5 bases). CDR3 length: 17 residues. V lost 0 bases and J 4 bases, leaving 13 bases between the germline ends. The germline V gene has CDR1 LGHNA and CDR2 YSLEER. CDR3 protein: CASSQEGRGSYNSPLHF. CDR3 in DNA: TGCGCCAGCAGCCAAGAGGGGAGGGGTTCTTATAATTCACCCCTCCACTTT.

The chain carries TRBV5-6 and TRBJ1-1, with D unresolved. The length of the CDR3 is 14 residues. V lost 7 bases to trimming and J lost 0 bases, with 13 bases between them. CDR1 is SGHDT and CDR2 is YYEEEE in the germline V gene. In DNA, the CDR3 is TGTGCCAGCTCGAATGTAGTCTTGAACACTGAAGCTTTCTTT. The encoded protein is CASSNVVLNTEAFF.

CDR3 DNA sequence: TGTGCCAGCAGCTTAACTCGGGGGACAGATACGCAGTATTTT. This gives the protein CASSLTRGTDTQYF. The chain is built from TRBV9 and TRBJ2-3; D possibly corresponds to TRBD2 (6 bases). This CDR3 has 14 amino acids. Germline V gene sequence: CDR1 SGDLS, CDR2 YYNGEE. Trimming took off 4 bases at V and 3 bases at J, with 12 bases between the two ends.

The genes are TRBV4-1 and TRBJ2-3; D possibly corresponds to TRBD1 (6 bases). Looked up from germline, CDR1 is MGHRA and CDR2 is YSYEKL. The CDR3 length is 15 residues. V gave up 2 bases and J gave up 0 bases, with 9 bases separating them. CDR3 region: CASSQLGASTDTQYF. CDR3 DNA sequence: TGCGCCAGCAGCCAATTGGGGGCTAGCACAGATACGCAGTATTTT.

This chain links TRBV14 with TRBJ2-3; possibly TRBD2 for D (7 bases). Looked up from germline, CDR1 is SGHDN and CDR2 is FVKESK. This CDR3 comprises 16 residues. V lost 0 bases to trimming and J lost 8 bases, with 18 bases between them. The CDR3 nucleotides read TGTGCCAGCAGCCAAGATTTTGGCGGGGGCCTCCGTACGCAGTATTTT. Translating it yields CASSQDFGGGLRTQYF.

V usage is TRBV28 and J usage is TRBJ1-3; the D is unclear. The CDR3 sequence is 15 residues long. Germline loops: CDR1 MDHEN, CDR2 SYDVKM. Trimming pared 2 bases from V and 1 base from J, leaving 9 bases between. CDR3 sequence: CASSLMRLSGNTIYF. The CDR3 nucleotides are TGTGCCAGCAGTTTAATGCGGCTGTCTGGAAACACCATATATTTT.

This chain joins TRBV13 and TRBJ2-7, with D possibly TRBD1 on 5 matching bases. Germline CDR1 and CDR2: PRHDT and FYEKMQ (reference sequence). The V and J ends lost 3 bases and 2 bases respectively, with 17 bases between them. The CDR3 totals 16 residues. CDR3 sequence (DNA): TGTGCCAGCAGCTTCGGTAACCGACAGCCAGCCTACGAGCAGTACTTC. Translated: CASSFGNRQPAYEQYF.

The CDR3 region is CASSQATWAASNSPLHF. The CDR3 region has the DNA TGTGCCAGCAGCCAAGCTACTTGGGCAGCCAGTAATTCACCCCTCCACTTT. This sequence joins TRBV4-2 and TRBJ1-6, with D unresolved. Between the trimmed V and J ends, which lost 1 base and 6 bases, there was a span of 16 bases. The CDR3 extends over 17 amino acids. Looked up from germline, CDR1 is LGHNA and CDR2 is YNFKEQ.

The gene calls are TRBV19 and TRBJ1-1; D is unresolved. The V end was cut by 2 bases, the J end by 3 bases, with 7 bases between. Germline loops: CDR1 LNHDA, CDR2 SQIVND (reference sequence). The CDR3 runs 13 residues. CDR3 nucleotide sequence: TGTGCCAGTAGTATACGGGATTACACTGAAGCTTTCTTT. This sequence encodes CASSIRDYTEAFF.

V is TRBV11-2 and J is TRBJ2-5; 10 nucleotides align to TRBD2. The CDR3 is made up of 16 amino acids. V was clipped by 5 bases and J by 5 bases; unmatched bases: 11. Germline values: CDR1 SGHAT, CDR2 FQNNGV. The CDR3 sequence is CASSTGGTSVVETQYF. The CDR3 DNA sequence: TGTGCCAGCAGCACCGGCGGGACTAGCGTCGTGGAGACCCAGTACTTC. The variable domain in full, with the rest retrieved from reference TRBV11-2 and TRBJ2-5, is EAGVAQSPRYKIIEKRQSVAFWCNPISGHATLYWYQQILGQGPKLLIQFQNNGVVDDSQLPKDRFSAERLKGVDSTLKIQPAKLEDSAVYLCASSTGGTSVVETQYFGPGTRLLVL.

The chain joins TRBV11-2 to TRBJ1-2, with TRBD1 matching 10 bases. The V segment lost 6 bases and the J segment 8 bases; nucleotides outside the gene matches: 12. The CDR3 contains 15 residues. CDR1 and CDR2 from the germline V gene are SGHAT and FQNNGV. The CDR3 protein is CASRRVGDRGSGYTF. CDR3 bases: TGTGCCAGCAGGCGGGTGGGGGACAGGGGATCGGGCTACACCTTC. Full variable domain (missing parts from reference TRBV11-2 and TRBJ1-2): EAGVAQSPRYKIIEKRQSVAFWCNPISGHATLYWYQQILGQGPKLLIQFQNNGVVDDSQLPKDRFSAERLKGVDSTLKIQPAKLEDSAVYLCASRRVGDRGSGYTFGSGTRLTVV.

With respect to this clone: The junction does not match germline at one end; this may be a read error. This sequence joins TRBV7-9 and TRBJ2-7; D is perhaps TRBD2 (6 bases). Germline V CDR1 and CDR2: SEHNR, FQNEAQ (reference sequence). This CDR3 is 15 amino acids long. DNA for the CDR3: TGTTCCAGCAGCTCGCCGGGACTTCCCTCCTACGAGCAGTACTTC. It codes for CSSSSPGLPSYEQYF. The whole variable domain, filled in from reference TRBV7-9 and TRBJ2-7, reads DTGVSQNPRHKITKRGQNVTFRCDPISEHNRLYWYRQTLGQGPEFLTYFQNEAQLEKSRLLSDRFSAERPKGSFSTLEIQRTEQGDSAMYLCSSSSPGLPSYEQYFGPGTRLTVT.

This clone was observed a handful of times. One end of the junction fails to match germline, which may point to a read error. The V call is TRBV6-5, the J call TRBJ2-1; 9 bases line up with TRBD1. In germline, CDR1 is MNHEY, CDR2 SVGAGI. This CDR3 has 13 residues. CDR3 sequence: CASSDLGQGYVVF. Written as DNA, the CDR3 is TGTGCCAGCAGCGATCTCGGACAGGGGTATGTGGTCTTC.